Presented here are 3 T cell receptor beta chains from one specimen sequenced in a study of CD4 and CD8 cells across lung adenocarcinoma regions. One entry per CDR3 protein, called by TCRdb with MiXCR from the PCR reads. The data show some 11,000 distinct CDR3 sequences, with about 55% seen just once and around 21% held by the top ten. Sequencing was performed on CD4+ T cells from the center of a lung tumor. These receptors originate from a male donor with lung adenocarcinoma. The CD4 and CD8 labels of this study may be unreliable.

This clonotype is judged medium-sized (0.01 to 0.1%). The chain recombines TRBV27 with TRBJ2-1; D call uncertain. Germline CDR1 MNHEY, CDR2 SMNVEV (reference sequence). V lost 5 bases, J lost 7 bases, and 24 bases lay in between. The CDR3 is 17 amino acids. The DNA for the CDR3 is TGTGCCAGCAGTGCTACCCTCAGCTCAAGGTTACGGAATGAGCAGTTCTTC. Its translation: CASSATLSSRLRNEQFF.

J is TRBJ2-1 and V is TRBV20-1; D possibly corresponds to TRBD1 (6 bases). The J call is uncertain, as TRBJ2-7 better fits the DNA end. This CDR3 region has 15 residues. The V gene's germline CDR1 is DFQATT and CDR2 SNEGSKA (reference sequence). The CDR3 reads CSAGVEGGSPNAQYF. As DNA, the CDR3 is TGCAGTGCAGGCGTGGAAGGGGGTAGCCCAAATGCGCAGTACTTC.

There are a few counts of this clonotype. The chain links TRBV12-3 or TRBV12-4 to TRBJ1-1; unclear D gene. This CDR3 has 13 residues. Trimming removed 6 bases from V and 10 bases from J, with 18 bases in between. CDR3 sequence reads: CASRPIRDIAAFF. In nucleotides, the CDR3 is TGTGCCAGCAGACCTATTAGAGATATTGCAGCTTTCTTT.